What follows describes a single TCR beta chain. The data stem from a study of control samples from healthy donors and cancer patients. V lost 6 bases, J lost 1 base, and 15 bases lay in between. The CDR3 has 15 amino acids. CDR1 and CDR2 from the germline V gene are MNHEY and SVGAGI. Here immunoSEQ multiplex PCR was the method, and the copy in TCRdb shows in-frame clones only, minus some. The sample carries about 170,000 clones, about 94% recorded once. Sequenced sample: blood. This TCR derives from a woman in her fifties or sixties in good health. This sequence joins TRBV6-5 and TRBJ1-1; tentatively, D is TRBD1 (5 bases). The CDR3 coding sequence is TGTGCCAGCAGGGCTCTCCAGGGTGAGAACACTGAAGCTTTCTTT. It encodes CASRALQGENTEAFF.